There are a few counts of the clone carrying this TCR beta chain. Study processing details: It was from reference gene primer amplification that nucleated cell counts were estimated. The protocol was immunoSEQ multiplex PCR, while the TCRdb copy is restricted to in-frame clones and leaves out a portion. D and trimming were read from the DNA, whereas the V and J calls and clone size are those reported in that table. The sample includes over 150,000 clones, around 83% of them seen just once. The data stem from a study of blood T cell repertoires in COVID-19. Study-level background: COVID-19 samples collected from the United States, Italy and Spain covered acute and convalescent phases. PBMCs, B-cell-depleted T cells, or T cells provided the cDNA or gDNA that made up the material.

Germline-derived CDR1 and CDR2 are SGHTA and FQGNSA. Trimming took off 5 bases at V and 3 bases at J, with 11 bases between the two ends. The CDR3 length is 15 residues. The sequenced sample was peripheral blood. This chain uses TRBV7-2 with TRBJ1-6, with a tentative D call TRBD1 (5 bases). This sequence originates from a woman in her 70s who had recovered from COVID-19. CDR3 sequence: CASSTRGGYNSPLHF. DNA for the CDR3: TGTGCCAGCAGCACCCGGGGGGGCTATAATTCACCCCTCCACTTT.